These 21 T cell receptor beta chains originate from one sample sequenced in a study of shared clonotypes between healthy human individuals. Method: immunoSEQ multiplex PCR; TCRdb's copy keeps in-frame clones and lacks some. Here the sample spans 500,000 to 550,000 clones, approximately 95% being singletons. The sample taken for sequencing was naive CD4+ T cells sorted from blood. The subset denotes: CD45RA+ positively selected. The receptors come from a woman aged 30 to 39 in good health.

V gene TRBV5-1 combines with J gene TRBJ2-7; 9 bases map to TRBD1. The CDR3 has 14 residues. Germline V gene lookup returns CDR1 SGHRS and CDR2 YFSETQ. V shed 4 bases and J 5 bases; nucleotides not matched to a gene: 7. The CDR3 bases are TGCGCCAGCAGCAAAGGACAGGGGATCAACGAGCAGTACTTC. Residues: CASSKGQGINEQYF.

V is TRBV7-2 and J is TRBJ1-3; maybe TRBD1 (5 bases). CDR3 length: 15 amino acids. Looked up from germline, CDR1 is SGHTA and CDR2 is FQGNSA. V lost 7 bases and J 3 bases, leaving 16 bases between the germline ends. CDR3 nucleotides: TGTGCCAGCAATATCCCCCAGGGAGTTGGAAACACCATATATTTT. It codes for CASNIPQGVGNTIYF.

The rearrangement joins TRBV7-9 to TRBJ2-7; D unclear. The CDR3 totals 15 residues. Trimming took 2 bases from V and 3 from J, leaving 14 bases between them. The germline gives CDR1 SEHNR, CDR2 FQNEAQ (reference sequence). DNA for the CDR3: TGTGCCAGCAGCTTATTTGGGGTGGGCTTCTACGAGCAGTACTTC. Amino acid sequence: CASSLFGVGFYEQYF.

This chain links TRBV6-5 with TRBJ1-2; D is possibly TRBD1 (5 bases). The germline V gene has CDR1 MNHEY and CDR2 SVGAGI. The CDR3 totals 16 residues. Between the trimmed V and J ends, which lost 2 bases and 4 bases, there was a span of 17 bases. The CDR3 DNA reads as TGTGCCAGCAGTTACGGGGGACGGCGAGGTAGCTATGGCTACACCTTC. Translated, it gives CASSYGGRRGSYGYTF.

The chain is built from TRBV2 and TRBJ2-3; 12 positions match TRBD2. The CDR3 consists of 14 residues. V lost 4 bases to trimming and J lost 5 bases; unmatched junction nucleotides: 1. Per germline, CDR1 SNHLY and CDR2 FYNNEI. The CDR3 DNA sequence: TGTGCCAGCAGTGGGGGACTAGCGGGAGATACGCAGTATTTT. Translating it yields CASSGGLAGDTQYF.

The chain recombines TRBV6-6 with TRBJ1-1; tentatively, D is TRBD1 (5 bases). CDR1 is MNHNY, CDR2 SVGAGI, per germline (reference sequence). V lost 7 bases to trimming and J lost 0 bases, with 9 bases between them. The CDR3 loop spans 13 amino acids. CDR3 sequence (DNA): TGTGCCAGCACCCGGACACTGAACACTGAAGCTTTCTTT. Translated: CASTRTLNTEAFF.

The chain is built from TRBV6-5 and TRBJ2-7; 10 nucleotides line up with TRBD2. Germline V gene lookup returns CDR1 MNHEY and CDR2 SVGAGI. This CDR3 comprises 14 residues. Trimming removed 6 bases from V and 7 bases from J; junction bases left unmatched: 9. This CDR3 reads CASSRAGGPMEQYF. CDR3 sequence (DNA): TGTGCCAGCAGCAGAGCGGGAGGGCCTATGGAGCAGTACTTC.

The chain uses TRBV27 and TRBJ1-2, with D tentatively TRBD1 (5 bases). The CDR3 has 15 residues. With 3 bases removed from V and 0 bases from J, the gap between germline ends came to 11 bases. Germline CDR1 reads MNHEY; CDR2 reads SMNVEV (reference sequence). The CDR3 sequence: CASSFLGTANYGYTF. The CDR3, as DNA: TGTGCCAGCAGTTTTCTGGGGACGGCTAACTATGGCTACACCTTC.

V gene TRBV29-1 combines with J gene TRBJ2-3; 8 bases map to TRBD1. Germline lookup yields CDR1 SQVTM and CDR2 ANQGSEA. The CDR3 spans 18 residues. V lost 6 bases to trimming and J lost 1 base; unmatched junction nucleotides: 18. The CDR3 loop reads CSVRTHGTQGAGTDTQYF. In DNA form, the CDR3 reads TGCAGCGTCCGGACTCACGGGACCCAGGGGGCCGGCACAGATACGCAGTATTTT.

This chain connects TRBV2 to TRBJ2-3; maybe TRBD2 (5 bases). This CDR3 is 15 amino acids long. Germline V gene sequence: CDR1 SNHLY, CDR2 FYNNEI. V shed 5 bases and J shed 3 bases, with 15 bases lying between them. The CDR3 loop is CASSFRTRGTDTQYF. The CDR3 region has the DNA TGTGCCAGCAGTTTCCGGACGCGCGGGACAGATACGCAGTATTTT.

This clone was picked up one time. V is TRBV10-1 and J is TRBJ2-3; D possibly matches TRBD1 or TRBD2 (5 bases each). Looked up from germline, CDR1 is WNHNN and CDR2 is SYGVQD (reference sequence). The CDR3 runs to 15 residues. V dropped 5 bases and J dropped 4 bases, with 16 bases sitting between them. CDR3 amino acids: CASSSAGTRPDTQYF. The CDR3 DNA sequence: TGCGCCAGCAGTTCCGCCGGGACGCGCCCAGATACGCAGTATTTT.

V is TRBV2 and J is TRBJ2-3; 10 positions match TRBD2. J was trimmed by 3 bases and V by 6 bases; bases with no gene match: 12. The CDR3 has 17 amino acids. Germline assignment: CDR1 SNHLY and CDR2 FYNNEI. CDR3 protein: CASSRPSGRTRTDTQYF. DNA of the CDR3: TGTGCCAGCAGCAGACCTAGCGGGAGAACCAGAACAGATACGCAGTATTTT.

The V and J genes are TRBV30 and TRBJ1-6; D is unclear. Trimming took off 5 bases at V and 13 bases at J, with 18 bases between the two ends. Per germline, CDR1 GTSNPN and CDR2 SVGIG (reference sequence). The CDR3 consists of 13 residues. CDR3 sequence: CAWGGDSGSPLHF. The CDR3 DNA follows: TGTGCCTGGGGCGGGGATTCGGGTTCGCCCCTCCACTTT.

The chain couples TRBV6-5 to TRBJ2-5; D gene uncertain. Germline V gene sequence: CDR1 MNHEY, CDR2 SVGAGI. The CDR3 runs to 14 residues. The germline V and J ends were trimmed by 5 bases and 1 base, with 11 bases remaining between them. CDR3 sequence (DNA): TGTGCCAGCAGTCCCGGTGTCCTCCAAGAGACCCAGTACTTC. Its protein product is CASSPGVLQETQYF.

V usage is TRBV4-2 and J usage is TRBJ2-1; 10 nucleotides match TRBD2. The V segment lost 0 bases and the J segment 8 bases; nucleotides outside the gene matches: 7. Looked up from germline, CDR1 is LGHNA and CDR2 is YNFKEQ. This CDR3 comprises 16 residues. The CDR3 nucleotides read TGTGCCAGCAGCCAAGATCTGCCTAGCGGGAGCCATGAGCAGTTCTTC. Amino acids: CASSQDLPSGSHEQFF.

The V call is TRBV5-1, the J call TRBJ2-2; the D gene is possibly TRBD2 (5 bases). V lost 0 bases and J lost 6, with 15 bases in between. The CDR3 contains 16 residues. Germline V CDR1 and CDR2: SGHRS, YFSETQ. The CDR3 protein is CASSLAPRGMAGELFF. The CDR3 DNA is TGCGCCAGCAGCTTGGCCCCCCGGGGAATGGCCGGGGAGCTGTTTTTT.

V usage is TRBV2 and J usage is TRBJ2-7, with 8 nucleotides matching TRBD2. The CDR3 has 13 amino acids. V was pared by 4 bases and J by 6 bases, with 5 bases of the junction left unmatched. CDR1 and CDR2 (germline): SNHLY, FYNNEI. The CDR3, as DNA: TGTGCCAGCAGTGCACTAGCGGACGTCGAGCAGTACTTC. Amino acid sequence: CASSALADVEQYF.

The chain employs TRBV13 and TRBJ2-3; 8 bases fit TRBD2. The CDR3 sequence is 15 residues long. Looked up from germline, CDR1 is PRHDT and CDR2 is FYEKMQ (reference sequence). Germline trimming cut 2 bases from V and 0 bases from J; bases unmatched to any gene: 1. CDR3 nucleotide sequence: TGTGCCAGCAGCTTACTAGCGGGCAGCACAGATACGCAGTATTTT. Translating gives CASSLLAGSTDTQYF.

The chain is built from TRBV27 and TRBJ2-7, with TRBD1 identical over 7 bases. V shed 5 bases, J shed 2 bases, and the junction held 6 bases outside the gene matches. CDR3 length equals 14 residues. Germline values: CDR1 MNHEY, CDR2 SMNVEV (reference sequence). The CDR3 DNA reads TGTGCCAGCAGTCCTCGGACAGGTACCTACGAGCAGTACTTC. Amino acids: CASSPRTGTYEQYF.

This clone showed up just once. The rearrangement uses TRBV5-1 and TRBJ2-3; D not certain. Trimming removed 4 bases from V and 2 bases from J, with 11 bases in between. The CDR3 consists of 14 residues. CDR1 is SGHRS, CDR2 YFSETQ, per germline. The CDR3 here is CASSHVPSTDTQYF. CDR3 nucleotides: TGCGCCAGCAGCCACGTCCCCTCCACAGATACGCAGTATTTT. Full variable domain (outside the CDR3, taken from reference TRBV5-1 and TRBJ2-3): KAGVTQTPRYLIKTRGQQVTLSCSPISGHRSVSWYQQTPGQGLQFLFEYFSETQRNKGNFPGRFSGRQFSNSRSEMNVSTLELGDSALYLCASSHVPSTDTQYFGPGTRLTVL.

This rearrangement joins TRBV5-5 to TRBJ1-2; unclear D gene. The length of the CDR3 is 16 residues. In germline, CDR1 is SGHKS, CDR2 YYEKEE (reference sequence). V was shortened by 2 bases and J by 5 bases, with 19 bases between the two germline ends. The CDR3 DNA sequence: TGTGCCAGCAGCTTAAACGTCCTCCAAGGAGGGTATGGCTACACCTTC. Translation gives CASSLNVLQGGYGYTF.